A single sample gave rise to the 30 T cell receptor beta chains below, sequenced in a study of blood T cells in healthy people across ages. It was with a sample-barcoded 5' primer and a J-beta primer mix that a second PCR of about 6 to 12 cycles was run. MiXCR was run by TCRdb on the 5' RACE reads, yielding one entry per CDR3 protein. The table includes approximately 1,100,000 distinct CDR3 sequences, over 35% detected once. The sequenced material came from blood. The receptors here all came from a woman aged 55-70 years in good health.

This clonotype was recorded many times. V usage is TRBV5-5 and J usage is TRBJ1-4; D may be TRBD1 (6 bases). This CDR3 is built from 16 residues. Germline V gene lookup returns CDR1 SGHKS and CDR2 YYEKEE (reference sequence). V lost 3 bases and J 0 bases, leaving 12 bases between the germline ends. CDR3 in DNA: TGTGCCAGCAGCTCATCCGGGACACCAACTAATGAAAAACTGTTTTTT. Its protein product is CASSSSGTPTNEKLFF.

Regarding this clonotype: With a much larger clone just one base away, this may be a read error. The rearrangement uses TRBV2 and TRBJ2-5; D is perhaps TRBD1 (5 bases). The J call could be wrong; TRBJ2-4 is a better fit for the DNA end. The length of the CDR3 is 15 residues. From germline, CDR1 is SNHLY and CDR2 FYNNEI. The CDR3 nucleotides read TGTGCCAGCAGGGACCGTTTTGGGGCCAAAATCATTCAGTACTTC. Translating gives CASRDRFGAKIIQYF.

This clonotype came up many times. The rearrangement uses TRBV6-5 and TRBJ2-5, with D unclear. CDR1 is MNHEY, CDR2 SVGAGI, per germline. V gave up 0 bases and J gave up 4 bases, with 12 bases separating them. This CDR3 comprises 15 residues. The CDR3 nucleotides are TGTGCCAGCAGTTACTCGAAGACTGCCACAGAGACCCAGTACTTC. It yields the protein CASSYSKTATETQYF.

There are many counts of this clonotype. The gene calls are TRBV9 and TRBJ2-5; 8 positions agree with TRBD1. This CDR3 has 15 residues. Germline CDR1 SGDLS, CDR2 YYNGEE. V gave up 2 bases and J gave up 5 bases; unmatched junction bases: 8. The CDR3 DNA reads TGTGCCAGCAGCGTGTGGACAGGGCTTATGGAGACCCAGTACTTC. Its translation: CASSVWTGLMETQYF.

As regards this clonotype: The junction shows a germline mismatch at one end, possibly a read error. The genes are TRBV29-1 and TRBJ2-3, with D uncertain. This CDR3 is 12 amino acids long. Germline assignment: CDR1 SQVTM and CDR2 ANQGSEA. CDR3 DNA sequence: TGCGGCGTTGATCTGGCAGATAATACGCAGTATTTT. Protein sequence: CGVDLADNTQYF.

As regards this clonotype: It may be a read error: a sequence one base away is much more abundant. The chain employs TRBV27 and TRBJ2-5; 10 bases fit TRBD2. The CDR3 consists of 16 residues. Germline V gives CDR1 MNHEY, CDR2 SMNVEV (reference sequence). Here the CDR3 DNA reads TGTGCCGGCAGTACCCTAGCGGGGGACGGGCAAGAGACCCAGTACTTC. It translates to CAGSTLAGDGQETQYF.

The V call is TRBV5-1, the J call TRBJ2-4, with D possibly being TRBD1 (8 bases). Per the germline V gene, CDR1 is SGHRS and CDR2 is YFSETQ. The V gene lost 3 bases and the J gene lost 1 base, with 14 bases spanning the gap. This CDR3 has 16 amino acids. The CDR3 DNA reads TGCGCCAGCAGCTCCTTACAGGGGGGGGCCAAAAACATTCAGTACTTC. Translated, it gives CASSSLQGGAKNIQYF.

The chain employs TRBV7-9 and TRBJ2-7; no reliable D call. Trimming removed 4 bases at V and 7 bases at J, with 20 bases between. Germline CDR1 is SEHNR and CDR2 is FQNEAQ (reference sequence). The CDR3 contains 15 residues. CDR3 in amino acids: CASSSPGSKYNEQYF. The CDR3 nucleotides read TGTGCCAGCAGCTCGCCCGGATCGAAATACAATGAGCAGTACTTC.

This clonotype was detected only a few times. The chain joins TRBV7-9 to TRBJ2-3; D assignment may be TRBD1 or TRBD2 (6 bases each). The CDR3 covers 17 residues. The V gene lost 5 bases and the J gene lost 7 bases, with 25 bases spanning the gap. Germline CDR1 reads SEHNR; CDR2 reads FQNEAQ (reference sequence). This chain's CDR3 is CASSPKNPPGGGNTQYF. The CDR3 DNA is TGTGCCAGCAGCCCCAAAAACCCACCCGGGGGCGGGAATACGCAGTATTTT.

This clonotype came up a few times. The V gene is TRBV7-8, the J gene TRBJ2-5; 7 bases align to TRBD1. Trimming removed 4 bases from V and 5 bases from J; junction bases left unmatched: 7. Germline V gene sequence: CDR1 SGHVS, CDR2 FQNEAQ. CDR3 length: 14 residues. CDR3 sequence reads: CASSSGQVGETQYF. The CDR3 coding sequence is TGTGCCAGCAGCTCCGGACAGGTGGGCGAGACCCAGTACTTC.

J is TRBJ2-3 and V is TRBV15; D is perhaps TRBD2 (6 bases). Germline CDR1 LNHNV, CDR2 YYDKDF (reference sequence). The CDR3 totals 15 residues. With 4 bases removed from V and 9 bases from J, the gap between germline ends came to 20 bases. The CDR3 loop reads CATSNPGTLSGTQYF. For the CDR3, the DNA is TGTGCCACCAGCAATCCGGGGACTCTTTCGGGGACGCAGTATTTT. The whole variable domain, remainder taken from reference TRBV15 and TRBJ2-3, is DAMVIQNPRYQVTQFGKPVTLSCSQTLNHNVMYWYQQKSSQAPKLLFHYYDKDFNNEADTPDNFQSRRPNTSFCFLDIRSPGLGDTAMYLCATSNPGTLSGTQYFGPGTRLTVL.

This clonotype appeared a few times. The rearrangement uses TRBV7-6 and TRBJ1-6; D is possibly TRBD1 (6 bases). V was clipped by 2 bases and J by 7 bases, with 18 bases between them. Germline loops: CDR1 SGHVS, CDR2 FNYEAQ. The CDR3 covers 17 residues. CDR3 sequence: CASSLTGGGLGNSPLHF. The DNA of the CDR3 is TGTGCCAGCAGCTTAACGGGGGGCGGCCTTGGGAATTCACCCCTCCACTTT. Together with reference TRBV7-6 and TRBJ1-6, the CDR3 gives the full variable domain: GAGVSQSPRYKVTKRGQDVALRCDPISGHVSLYWYRQALGQGPEFLTYFNYEAQQDKSGLPNDRFSAERPEGSISTLTIQRTEQRDSAMYRCASSLTGGGLGNSPLHFGNGTRLTVT.

The CDR3 loop is CASSYRDRGGTDTQYF. The CDR3 DNA reads as TGTGCCAGCAGCTACCGGGACAGGGGTGGGACAGATACGCAGTATTTT. The chain recombines TRBV11-2 with TRBJ2-3, with 10 bases aligning to TRBD1. In germline, CDR1 is SGHAT, CDR2 FQNNGV. The CDR3 covers 16 residues. J was trimmed by 3 bases and V by 4 bases; bases with no gene match: 7.

This chain connects TRBV5-5 to TRBJ1-1; D gene uncertain. CDR1 and CDR2 (germline): SGHKS, YYEKEE (reference sequence). This CDR3 is built from 14 residues. Trimming pared 4 bases from V and 6 bases from J, leaving 16 bases between. As DNA, the CDR3 is TGTGCCAGCAGCCAGGTCGAGGCTTCGTCTGAAGCTTTCTTT. The encoded protein is CASSQVEASSEAFF.

In its sample, this clonotype was seen a few times. This chain links TRBV7-3 with TRBJ2-3; tentative D call: TRBD2 (5 bases). V was pared by 0 bases and J by 0 bases, with 16 bases between. CDR1 and CDR2 (germline): SGHTA, FQGTGA. The CDR3 sequence is 18 residues long. For the CDR3, the DNA is TGTGCCAGCAGCTTAACGTCTACGACGGGGTCTAGCACAGATACGCAGTATTTT. Translating gives CASSLTSTTGSSTDTQYF.

The genes are TRBV11-1 and TRBJ2-6, with TRBD2 identical over 10 bases. The CDR3 runs 16 residues. The J segment lost 2 bases and the V segment lost 5 bases, leaving 3 bases of the junction unmatched. In germline, CDR1 is SGHAT, CDR2 FQDESV (reference sequence). The CDR3 is CASSPLAGAGANVLTF. CDR3 coding DNA: TGTGCCAGCAGCCCCCTAGCGGGAGCTGGGGCCAACGTCCTGACTTTC.

The chain links TRBV29-1 to TRBJ2-3; no definite D call. The CDR3 is 17 amino acids. The germline CDR1 and CDR2 sequences are SQVTM and ANQGSEA. Trimming took 3 bases from V and 6 from J, leaving 25 bases between them. CDR3 amino acids: CSVDGPNVNAPRDTQYF. CDR3 DNA: TGCAGCGTTGATGGCCCTAATGTTAACGCGCCGCGGGATACGCAGTATTTT.

The chain joins TRBV18 to TRBJ2-1; 10 positions agree with TRBD2. The CDR3 is made up of 15 amino acids. Germline V gene lookup returns CDR1 KGHSH and CDR2 LQKENI. V dropped 5 bases and J dropped 5; count of bases not matched to a gene: 6. CDR3 sequence (DNA): TGTGCCAGCTCAACTAGCGGGGTCCCTAACAATGAGCAGTTCTTC. This translates into CASSTSGVPNNEQFF.

This clonotype was observed a handful of times. The chain is built from TRBV29-1 and TRBJ2-1, with 7 positions matching TRBD1. CDR1 and CDR2 from the germline V gene are SQVTM and ANQGSEA. The J segment lost 9 bases and the V segment lost 3 bases, leaving 11 bases of the junction unmatched. This CDR3 comprises 14 residues. The DNA for the CDR3 is TGCAGCGTTGACAGGGGACAGAGGCTTAGTGAGCAGTTCTTC. As protein: CSVDRGQRLSEQFF.

The chain links TRBV5-1 to TRBJ2-3, with D uncertain. With 0 bases removed from V and 2 bases from J, the gap between germline ends came to 13 bases. The V gene's germline CDR1 is SGHRS and CDR2 YFSETQ. The CDR3 is 16 amino acids. The CDR3 protein is CASSLVLGRLTDTQYF. As DNA, the CDR3 is TGCGCCAGCAGCTTGGTGCTTGGAAGACTCACAGATACGCAGTATTTT. The complete variable domain, with remaining parts taken from reference TRBV5-1 and TRBJ2-3, reads KAGVTQTPRYLIKTRGQQVTLSCSPISGHRSVSWYQQTPGQGLQFLFEYFSETQRNKGNFPGRFSGRQFSNSRSEMNVSTLELGDSALYLCASSLVLGRLTDTQYFGPGTRLTVL.

This clonotype appeared a few times. The chain recombines TRBV5-5 with TRBJ1-1; no reliable D call. V was trimmed by 5 bases and J by 1 base, leaving 6 bases between them. The CDR3 has 12 residues. Germline assignment: CDR1 SGHKS and CDR2 YYEKEE (reference sequence). The CDR3 DNA follows: TGTGCCAGCAGTACCTCGAACACTGAAGCTTTCTTT. Translating it yields CASSTSNTEAFF. The complete variable domain, with remaining parts taken from reference TRBV5-5 and TRBJ1-1, reads DAGVTQSPTHLIKTRGQQVTLRCSPISGHKSVSWYQQVLGQGPQFIFQYYEKEERGRGNFPDRFSARQFPNYSSELNVNALLLGDSALYLCASSTSNTEAFFGQGTRLTVV.

V and J are TRBV7-8 and TRBJ2-5; 7 bases line up with TRBD2. With V trimmed by 5 bases and J by 5 bases, 8 bases remained unmatched. There are 14 residues in the CDR3. Germline V gene data show CDR1 as SGHVS and CDR2 as FQNEAQ. The CDR3 nucleotides read TGTGCCAGCAGCACCACCGGGGGGTTTGAGACCCAGTACTTC. This sequence encodes CASSTTGGFETQYF.

This clonotype came up a few times. The genes are TRBV6-2 or TRBV6-3 and TRBJ2-3, with 12 bases aligning to TRBD2. Germline V gene lookup returns CDR1 MNHEY and CDR2 SVGEGT. This CDR3 comprises 19 residues. The ends lost 3 bases at V and 2 bases at J; junction bases unmatched: 12. The CDR3 loop reads CASSYGPGLAGALTDTQYF. In nucleotides, the CDR3 is TGTGCCAGCAGTTATGGCCCGGGACTAGCGGGCGCGCTCACAGATACGCAGTATTTT.

V and J are TRBV7-9 and TRBJ2-1; 9 nucleotides line up with TRBD1. CDR1 is SEHNR, CDR2 FQNEAQ, per germline (reference sequence). With V trimmed by 1 base and J by 5 bases, 6 bases remained unmatched. The CDR3 is made up of 16 amino acids. This CDR3 reads CASSLVTGGRHNEQFF. The CDR3 DNA reads TGTGCCAGCAGCTTAGTAACAGGGGGCCGTCACAATGAGCAGTTCTTC.

The chain is built from TRBV12-3 or TRBV12-4 and TRBJ2-1; weak D call: TRBD1 (5 bases). V dropped 5 bases and J dropped 4 bases, with 12 bases sitting between them. The CDR3 runs 14 residues. This CDR3 is CASSLSTAYNEQFF. The CDR3 DNA follows: TGTGCCAGCAGTCTTTCGACAGCGTACAATGAGCAGTTCTTC.

This clonotype was observed a handful of times. The V gene is TRBV29-1, the J gene TRBJ2-7; 7 bases agree with TRBD2. This CDR3 spans 15 amino acids. Germline V gives CDR1 SQVTM, CDR2 ANQGSEA. The V gene end was trimmed by 1 base and the J gene end by 2 bases; junction bases not matched to a gene: 8. The CDR3, as DNA: TGCAGCGTTGAAGGGCTAGCGGAGAGAACCTACGAGCAGTACTTC. This gives the protein CSVEGLAERTYEQYF.

This chain links TRBV4-2 with TRBJ2-5; 8 nucleotides line up with TRBD2. V shed 0 bases and J 0 bases; nucleotides not matched to a gene: 6. CDR1 is LGHNA and CDR2 is YNFKEQ in the germline V gene. CDR3 length equals 17 residues. The CDR3 region is CASSQDRVAGHQETQYF. The CDR3 DNA follows: TGTGCCAGCAGCCAAGATCGGGTAGCGGGGCACCAAGAGACCCAGTACTTC.

This clonotype was observed a handful of times. The DNA of the CDR3 is TGTGCCGTCGGACAACTCGATGAGCAGTTCTTC. Its translation is CAVGQLDEQFF. The chain is built from TRBV10-3 and TRBJ2-1; possible D gene TRBD1, 5 bases. The V end lost 11 bases, the J end lost 8 bases, and 13 bases lay between the germline ends. CDR1 and CDR2 (germline): ENHRY, SYGVKD. The CDR3 sequence is 11 residues long.

The rearrangement joins TRBV20-1 to TRBJ2-1, with 7 bases lining up with TRBD2. The germline gives CDR1 DFQATT, CDR2 SNEGSKA (reference sequence). V shed 6 bases and J 4 bases; nucleotides not matched to a gene: 3. The CDR3 runs 12 residues. The CDR3 DNA follows: TGCAGTGCCAGCGGGATGTACAATGAGCAGTTCTTC. Translating gives CSASGMYNEQFF.

V and J are TRBV6-6 and TRBJ1-2, with D uncertain. CDR1 is MNHNY and CDR2 is SVGAGI in the germline V gene (reference sequence). The CDR3 runs 15 residues. The V end lost 2 bases, the J end lost 0 bases, and 10 bases lay between the germline ends. CDR3 residues: CASSYDSLTNYGYTF. The CDR3 DNA reads TGTGCCAGCAGTTACGACTCACTAACTAACTATGGCTACACCTTC.